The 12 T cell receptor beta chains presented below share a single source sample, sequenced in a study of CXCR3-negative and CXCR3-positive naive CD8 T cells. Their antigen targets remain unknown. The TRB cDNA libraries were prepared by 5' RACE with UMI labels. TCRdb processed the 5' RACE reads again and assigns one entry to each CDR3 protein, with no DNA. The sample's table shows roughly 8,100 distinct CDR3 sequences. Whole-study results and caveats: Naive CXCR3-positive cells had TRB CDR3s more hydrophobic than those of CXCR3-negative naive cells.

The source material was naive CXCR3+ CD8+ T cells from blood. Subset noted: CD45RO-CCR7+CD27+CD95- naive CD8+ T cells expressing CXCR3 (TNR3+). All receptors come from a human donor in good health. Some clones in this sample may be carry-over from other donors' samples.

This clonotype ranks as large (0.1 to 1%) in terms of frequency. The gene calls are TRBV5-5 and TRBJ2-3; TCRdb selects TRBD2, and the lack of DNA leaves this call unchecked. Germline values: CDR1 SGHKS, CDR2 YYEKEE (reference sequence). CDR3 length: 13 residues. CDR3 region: CASMSGYTDTQYF.

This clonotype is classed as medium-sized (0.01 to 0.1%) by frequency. The CDR3 sequence: CASSSAPDPYEQYF. V gene TRBV7-9 combines with J gene TRBJ2-7. The CDR3 length is 14 residues. Germline CDR1 reads SEHNR; CDR2 reads FQNEAQ (reference sequence).

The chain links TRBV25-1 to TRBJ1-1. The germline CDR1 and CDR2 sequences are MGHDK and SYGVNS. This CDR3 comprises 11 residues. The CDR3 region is CASGTYTEAFF.

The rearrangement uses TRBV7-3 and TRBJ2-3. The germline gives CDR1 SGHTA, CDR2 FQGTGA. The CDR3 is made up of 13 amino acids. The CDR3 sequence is CASSPMLGDTQYF.

CDR3 region: CSVEDQGATTDTQYF. The chain uses TRBV29-1 and TRBJ2-3; TCRdb picks TRBD1, but there is no DNA to check that call. This CDR3 contains 15 residues. Germline V gene data show CDR1 as SQVTM and CDR2 as ANQGSEA.

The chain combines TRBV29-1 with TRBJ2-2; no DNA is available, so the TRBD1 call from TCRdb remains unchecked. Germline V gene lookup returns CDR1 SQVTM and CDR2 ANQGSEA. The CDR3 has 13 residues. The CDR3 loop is CSTRDSNTGELFF.

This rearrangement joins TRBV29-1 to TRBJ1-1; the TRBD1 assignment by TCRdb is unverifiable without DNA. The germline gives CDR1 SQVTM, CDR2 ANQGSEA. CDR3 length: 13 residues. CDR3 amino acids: CSVASGQNTEAFF.

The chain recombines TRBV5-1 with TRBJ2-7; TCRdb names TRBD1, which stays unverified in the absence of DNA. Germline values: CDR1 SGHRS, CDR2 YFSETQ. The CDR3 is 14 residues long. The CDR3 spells CASSVGTDSYEQYF.

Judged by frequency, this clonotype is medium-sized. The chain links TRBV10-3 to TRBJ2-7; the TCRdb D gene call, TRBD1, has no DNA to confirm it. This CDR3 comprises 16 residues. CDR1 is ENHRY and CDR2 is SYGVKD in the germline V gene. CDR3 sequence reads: CAISESGQGAFYEQYF.

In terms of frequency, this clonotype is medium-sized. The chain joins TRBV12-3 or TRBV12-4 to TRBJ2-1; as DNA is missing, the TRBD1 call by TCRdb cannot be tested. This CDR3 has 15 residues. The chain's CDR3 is CASSLLYRGSNEQFF.

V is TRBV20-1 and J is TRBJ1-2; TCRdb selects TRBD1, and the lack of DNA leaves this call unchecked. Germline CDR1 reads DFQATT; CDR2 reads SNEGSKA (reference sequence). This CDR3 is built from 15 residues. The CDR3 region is CSALNTGGANYGYTF.

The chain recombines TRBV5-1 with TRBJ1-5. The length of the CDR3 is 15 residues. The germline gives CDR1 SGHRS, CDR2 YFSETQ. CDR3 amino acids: CASSLGGASNQPQHF. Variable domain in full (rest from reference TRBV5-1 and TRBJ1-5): KAGVTQTPRYLIKTRGQQVTLSCSPISGHRSVSWYQQTPGQGLQFLFEYFSETQRNKGNFPGRFSGRQFSNSRSEMNVSTLELGDSALYLCASSLGGASNQPQHFGDGTRLSIL.